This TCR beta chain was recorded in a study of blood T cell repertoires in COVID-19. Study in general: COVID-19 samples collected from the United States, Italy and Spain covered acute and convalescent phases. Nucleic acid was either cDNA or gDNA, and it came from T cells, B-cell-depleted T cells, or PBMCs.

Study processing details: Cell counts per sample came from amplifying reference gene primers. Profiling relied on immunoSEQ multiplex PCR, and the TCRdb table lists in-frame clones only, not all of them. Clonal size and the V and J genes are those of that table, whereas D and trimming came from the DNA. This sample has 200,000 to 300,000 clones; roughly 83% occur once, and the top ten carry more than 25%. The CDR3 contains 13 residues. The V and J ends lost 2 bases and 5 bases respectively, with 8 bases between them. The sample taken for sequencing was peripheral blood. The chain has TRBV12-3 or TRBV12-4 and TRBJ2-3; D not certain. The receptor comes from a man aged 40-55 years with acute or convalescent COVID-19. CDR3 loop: CASSLSLRDTQYF. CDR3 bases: TGTGCCAGCAGTTTAAGTCTGAGAGATACGCAGTATTTT.